The 17 T cell receptor beta chains below were found in one sample sequenced in a study of blood T cell repertoires in COVID-19. Libraries were prepared by immunoSEQ multiplex PCR; TCRdb keeps only in-frame clonotypes and omits some of them. The table records 250,000 or so clones, about 89% of them present only once. Sequencing was carried out using peripheral blood. The source is a woman in her thirties or forties who had recovered from COVID-19.

V and J are TRBV28 and TRBJ1-1; D remains ambiguous. In germline, CDR1 is MDHEN, CDR2 SYDVKM. V lost 1 base and J 0 bases, leaving 9 bases between the germline ends. The CDR3 consists of 15 residues. As DNA, the CDR3 is TGTGCCAGCAGTTTATTTGGGCAGGTGAACACTGAAGCTTTCTTT. Residues: CASSLFGQVNTEAFF.

V is TRBV19 and J is TRBJ1-5, with 7 bases identical to TRBD1. Trimming removed 7 bases from V and 0 bases from J; junction bases left unmatched: 9. The V gene's germline CDR1 is LNHDA and CDR2 SQIVND (reference sequence). The CDR3 contains 16 residues. The CDR3 here is CASTPGTVNSNQPQHF. The CDR3 DNA sequence: TGTGCCAGTACCCCAGGGACAGTCAATAGCAATCAGCCCCAGCATTTT.

The chain carries TRBV7-7 and TRBJ2-7; D is unclear. Germline V gene data show CDR1 as SSHAT and CDR2 as FNYEAQ (reference sequence). V dropped 5 bases and J dropped 1 base, with 9 bases sitting between them. CDR3 length: 13 residues. CDR3 residues: CASSPGPSYEQYF. CDR3 sequence (DNA): TGTGCCAGCAGCCCCGGTCCTTCCTACGAGCAGTACTTC.

V is TRBV9 and J is TRBJ2-3, with 9 positions matching TRBD1. The CDR3 is 15 amino acids. Germline CDR1 and CDR2: SGDLS and YYNGEE. The V gene end was trimmed by 4 bases and the J gene end by 6 bases; junction bases not matched to a gene: 9. The CDR3 DNA reads as TGTGCCAGCAGCCCTTGGGACAGGGTGCACGATACGCAGTATTTT. This codes for CASSPWDRVHDTQYF.

The chain's CDR3 is CASSHTTLRYF. The CDR3 DNA sequence: TGTGCCAGCAGCCATACCACCCTGCGGTATTTT. The genes are TRBV12-3 or TRBV12-4 and TRBJ2-3, with D unresolved. V gave up 6 bases and J gave up 14 bases, with 15 bases separating them. The CDR3 loop spans 11 amino acids.

The V call is TRBV12-5, the J call TRBJ1-1; 10 nucleotides line up with TRBD1. This CDR3 contains 15 residues. Germline values: CDR1 LGHNT, CDR2 FRNRAP. The J segment lost 7 bases and the V segment lost 3 bases, leaving 8 bases of the junction unmatched. CDR3: CASGFGDRGRGEAFF. In DNA, the CDR3 is TGTGCTAGTGGTTTCGGAGACAGGGGGCGCGGTGAAGCTTTCTTT. Supplemented by reference TRBV12-5 and TRBJ1-1, the full variable domain reads DARVTQTPRHKVTEMGQEVTMRCQPILGHNTVFWYRQTMMQGLELLAYFRNRAPLDDSGMPKDRFSAEMPDATLATLKIQPSEPRDSAVYFCASGFGDRGRGEAFFGQGTRLTVV.

The chain combines TRBV19 with TRBJ2-5; maybe TRBD2 (5 bases). CDR1 is LNHDA and CDR2 is SQIVND in the germline V gene (reference sequence). This CDR3 has 15 residues. V lost 5 bases, J lost 3 bases, and 16 bases lay in between. The DNA of the CDR3 is TGTGCCAGTAGTCGCTACGGACGGCGGGAAGAGACCCAGTACTTC. Its protein product is CASSRYGRREETQYF.

The chain's CDR3 is CASSLGGIQGARNEKLFF. The CDR3, as DNA: TGTGCCAGCAGCTTAGGGGGCATTCAGGGGGCAAGAAATGAAAAACTGTTTTTT. The chain combines TRBV7-9 with TRBJ1-4; 8 bases are shared with TRBD1. Trimming removed 1 base from V and 5 bases from J; junction bases left unmatched: 12. CDR1 and CDR2 from the germline V gene are SEHNR and FQNEAQ (reference sequence). The CDR3 has 18 residues.

In its sample, this clone was seen a few times. The chain combines TRBV6-2 or TRBV6-3 with TRBJ1-6, with D unresolved. The V end was cut by 0 bases, the J end by 0 bases, with 15 bases between. Per germline, CDR1 MNHEY and CDR2 SVGEGT. CDR3 length: 19 amino acids. CDR3 residues: CASSYSSPTIGSYNSPLHF. The CDR3 DNA reads TGTGCCAGCAGTTACTCGTCCCCCACCATCGGCTCCTATAATTCACCCCTCCACTTT.

This chain joins TRBV3-1 (or the pseudogene TRBV3-2) and TRBJ2-3, with no clear D. Germline V gene data show CDR1 as LGHDT and CDR2 as YNNKEL (reference sequence). The CDR3 totals 12 residues. Deletions cut 5 bases from V and 6 bases from J, with 9 bases between. The CDR3 spells CASSSHGDTQYF. CDR3 nucleotides: TGTGCCAGCAGCTCCCACGGGGATACGCAGTATTTT.

The chain links TRBV20-1 to TRBJ1-2, with D possibly TRBD1 on 5 matching bases. Per the germline V gene, CDR1 is DFQATT and CDR2 is SNEGSKA (reference sequence). V gave up 7 bases and J gave up 6 bases, with 9 bases separating them. The CDR3 extends over 10 amino acids. The CDR3 loop is CSVAGNGYTF. The CDR3 DNA reads as TGCAGTGTGGCAGGGAATGGCTACACCTTC.

This chain connects TRBV5-1 to TRBJ1-5, with D unresolved. The CDR3 loop spans 13 amino acids. The germline V and J ends were trimmed by 5 bases and 4 bases, with 10 bases remaining between them. The germline CDR1 and CDR2 sequences are SGHRS and YFSETQ. CDR3 loop: CASRHSPNQPQHF. The CDR3 nucleotides read TGCGCCAGCAGACACAGCCCTAATCAGCCCCAGCATTTT.

CDR3 amino acids: CATSHLSRDTEAFF. The CDR3 nucleotides are TGTGCCACCAGCCACCTCTCCAGGGACACTGAAGCTTTCTTT. This chain connects TRBV15 to TRBJ1-1, with a weak D call TRBD1 (5 bases). Germline V gives CDR1 LNHNV, CDR2 YYDKDF (reference sequence). Trimming took 5 bases from V and 3 from J, leaving 13 bases between them. The length of the CDR3 is 14 residues. Drawing the rest from reference TRBV15 and TRBJ1-1, the complete variable domain is DAMVIQNPRYQVTQFGKPVTLSCSQTLNHNVMYWYQQKSSQAPKLLFHYYDKDFNNEADTPDNFQSRRPNTSFCFLDIRSPGLGDTAMYLCATSHLSRDTEAFFGQGTRLTVV.

The rearrangement uses TRBV3-1 (or the pseudogene TRBV3-2) and TRBJ2-7; weak D call: TRBD1 (7 bases). CDR1 LGHDT and CDR2 YNNKEL come from the germline V gene (reference sequence). This CDR3 has 14 residues. Trimming removed 5 bases from V and 2 bases from J, with 13 bases in between. CDR3 loop: CASSRRGPTYEQYF. CDR3 bases: TGTGCCAGCAGCAGGAGGGGGCCCACCTACGAGCAGTACTTC.

The CDR3 bases are TGTGCCATCAGTACGGTACAGGTCGAGGCGGCTGGAAACACCATATATTTT. Amino acid sequence: CAISTVQVEAAGNTIYF. This chain joins TRBV10-3 and TRBJ1-3, with D possibly being TRBD1 (5 bases). The V end was cut by 5 bases, the J end by 2 bases, with 19 bases between. The CDR3 loop spans 17 amino acids. Looked up from germline, CDR1 is ENHRY and CDR2 is SYGVKD.

The V and J genes are TRBV7-2 and TRBJ1-5; D remains unclear. This CDR3 region has 14 residues. The germline V gene encodes CDR1 SGHTA and CDR2 FQGNSA. V was cut by 3 bases and J by 3 bases, with 9 bases left in between. The CDR3 sequence: CASSFGQTNQPQHF. CDR3 sequence (DNA): TGTGCCAGCAGCTTTGGGCAGACCAATCAGCCCCAGCATTTT.

J is TRBJ1-1 and V is TRBV5-4; TRBD1 matches at 10 bases. CDR3 length: 15 residues. V gave up 2 bases and J gave up 3 bases; unmatched junction bases: 4. CDR1 and CDR2 from the germline V gene are SGHNT and YYREEE (reference sequence). As DNA, the CDR3 is TGTGCCAGCAGCTTTGGACAGGGGGGGTACACTGAAGCTTTCTTT. Translation gives CASSFGQGGYTEAFF.